The next 16 T cell receptor beta chains were all read from a single sample in a study of cytomegalovirus exposure and HLA in healthy donors. It was with 60 Vbeta and 13 Jbeta primers that the PCR ran. Data came from immunoSEQ multiplex PCR; TCRdb stores just in-frame clones and leaves some out. The sample records 150,000 to 200,000 clones, approximately 77% being singletons. Sequenced material: PBMCs. These receptor sequences come from a male donor in good health and CMV-seropositive.

The chain has TRBV5-1 and TRBJ2-5, with TRBD2 identical over 9 bases. CDR1 and CDR2 (germline): SGHRS, YFSETQ. The CDR3 extends over 16 amino acids. Germline trimming cut 0 bases from V and 5 bases from J; bases unmatched to any gene: 8. CDR3 protein: CASSLDSGGARETQYF. DNA of the CDR3: TGCGCCAGCAGCTTGGATAGCGGGGGAGCGCGGGAGACCCAGTACTTC. Using reference TRBV5-1 and TRBJ2-5 for the parts outside the CDR3, the full variable domain is KAGVTQTPRYLIKTRGQQVTLSCSPISGHRSVSWYQQTPGQGLQFLFEYFSETQRNKGNFPGRFSGRQFSNSRSEMNVSTLELGDSALYLCASSLDSGGARETQYFGPGTRLLVL.

The CDR3 DNA is TGTGCCAGCTCACCACCGCACAGGGGGGACGGCTACACCTTC. It encodes CASSPPHRGDGYTF. This chain connects TRBV18 to TRBJ1-2; 8 bases match TRBD1. Germline loops: CDR1 KGHSH, CDR2 LQKENI. This CDR3 spans 14 amino acids. V shed 0 bases and J 8 bases; nucleotides not matched to a gene: 5.

The table lists this clone with a few counts. The rearrangement links TRBV5-1 to TRBJ2-1; TRBD2 might be the D (6 bases). CDR3 size: 12 residues. Trimming left V 5 bases short and J 10 bases short, with 13 bases between. The germline gives CDR1 SGHRS, CDR2 YFSETQ. The CDR3 DNA sequence: TGCGCCAGCAGATACGACGCGGGGGAGCAGTTCTTC. Translated: CASRYDAGEQFF.

V is TRBV21-1 and J is TRBJ2-1; the table's D call, TRBD2, was not checked against the DNA. TRBV21-1 counts as a pseudogene. The CDR3 has 15 amino acids. CDR3 in DNA: TGTGCCAGCAGCCTCGGGACTCCGACCGGGAGTGAGCAGTTCTTC. It encodes CASSLGTPTGSEQFF.

The J gene is TRBJ2-4, the V gene TRBV5-4; TRBD2 is a possible D gene (7 bases). CDR1 is SGHNT and CDR2 is YYREEE in the germline V gene (reference sequence). CDR3 size: 16 residues. Trimming took 4 bases from V and 0 from J, leaving 14 bases between them. Here the CDR3 DNA reads TGTGCCAGCAGCCCCCGAGGGGGGGGAGCCAAAAACATTCAGTACTTC. Residues: CASSPRGGGAKNIQYF. Using reference TRBV5-4 and TRBJ2-4 for the parts outside the CDR3, the full variable domain is ETGVTQSPTHLIKTRGQQVTLRCSSQSGHNTVSWYQQALGQGPQFIFQYYREEENGRGNFPPRFSGLQFPNYSSELNVNALELDDSALYLCASSPRGGGAKNIQYFGAGTRLSVL.

This clone was seen a handful of times. The genes are TRBV7-8 and TRBJ2-3, with unresolved D. The CDR3 is made up of 17 amino acids. V was cut by 2 bases and J by 2 bases, with 17 bases left in between. Looked up from germline, CDR1 is SGHVS and CDR2 is FQNEAQ. The CDR3 DNA sequence: TGTGCCAGCAGCTTAAGGCCAGGCGCCCTCCCCACAGATACGCAGTATTTT. Translating gives CASSLRPGALPTDTQYF.

The chain couples TRBV18 to TRBJ2-1; TRBD1 might be the D (5 bases). There are 14 residues in the CDR3. Germline lookup yields CDR1 KGHSH and CDR2 LQKENI. V was shortened by 5 bases and J by 9 bases, with 17 bases between the two germline ends. CDR3 DNA sequence: TGTGCCAGCTCATTGAGCCTACAGGCGACTGAGCAGTTCTTC. Its translation: CASSLSLQATEQFF.

The chain couples TRBV14 to TRBJ1-1; TRBD1 matches at 7 bases. Germline CDR1 reads SGHDN; CDR2 reads FVKESK. The J segment lost 6 bases and the V segment lost 4 bases, leaving 8 bases of the junction unmatched. CDR3 length: 14 residues. The CDR3 region has the DNA TGTGCCAGCAGCCCTTGGGACAGCGAGCCTGAAGCTTTCTTT. This sequence encodes CASSPWDSEPEAFF.

The chain carries TRBV19 and TRBJ2-2; D is perhaps TRBD1 (5 bases). The germline V gene has CDR1 LNHDA and CDR2 SQIVND (reference sequence). V shed 4 bases and J shed 4 bases, with 13 bases lying between them. The CDR3 consists of 15 residues. CDR3 bases: TGTGCCAGTAGTACCCCAGGGCGAGCCACCGGGGAGCTGTTTTTT. It yields the protein CASSTPGRATGELFF.

This clone was seen a handful of times. V and J are TRBV6-5 and TRBJ1-3, with unresolved D. The CDR3 is 14 amino acids. Germline V gene data show CDR1 as MNHEY and CDR2 as SVGAGI. Trimming took off 7 bases at V and 0 bases at J, with 10 bases between the two ends. The CDR3 DNA sequence: TGTGCCAGCACCCCATCGGGCTCTGGAAACACCATATATTTT. It translates to CASTPSGSGNTIYF.

V gene TRBV1 combines with J gene TRBJ1-2. TRBV1 is noted as a pseudogene. The CDR3 consists of 18 residues. Here the CDR3 reads CTSSQNAKWRRANYGYTF. The DNA of the CDR3 is TGCACCAGCAGCCAAAACGCTAAGTGGAGGAGAGCTAACTATGGCTACACCTTC.

The chain is built from TRBV6-6 and TRBJ2-7; no reliable D call. The CDR3 is made up of 14 amino acids. Germline V gives CDR1 MNHNY, CDR2 SVGAGI (reference sequence). With 0 bases removed from V and 1 base from J, the gap between germline ends came to 7 bases. CDR3 bases: TGTGCCAGCAGTTACTCGGGCAATTCCTACGAGCAGTACTTC. This sequence encodes CASSYSGNSYEQYF.

This rearrangement joins TRBV7-6 to TRBJ1-1; D not certain. Germline values: CDR1 SGHVS, CDR2 FNYEAQ. There are 13 residues in the CDR3. V lost 0 bases, J lost 4 bases, and 6 bases lay in between. CDR3 DNA sequence: TGTGCCAGCAGCTTAGCGCAGGCCACTGAAGCTTTCTTT. Its translation: CASSLAQATEAFF.

The chain links TRBV9 to TRBJ2-3, with a tentative D call TRBD1 (6 bases). Trimming cost V 3 bases and J 0 bases, with 17 bases left between them. Germline assignment: CDR1 SGDLS and CDR2 YYNGEE. The CDR3 is 17 amino acids. The CDR3 DNA is TGTGCCAGCAGCGACCCCCGGGACATCACTAGCACAGATACGCAGTATTTT. Translation: CASSDPRDITSTDTQYF.

J is TRBJ2-2 and V is TRBV6-6; D is unresolved. Deletions cut 6 bases from V and 11 bases from J, with 7 bases between. The CDR3 sequence is 10 residues long. Germline CDR1 reads MNHNY; CDR2 reads SVGAGI (reference sequence). CDR3 amino acids: CASSSSELFF. Written as DNA, the CDR3 is TGTGCCAGCAGCTCCTCCGAGCTGTTTTTT.

V and J are TRBV19 and TRBJ1-5; TRBD1 agrees at 8 bases. Germline CDR1 LNHDA, CDR2 SQIVND (reference sequence). V dropped 6 bases and J dropped 3; count of bases not matched to a gene: 7. The CDR3 consists of 15 residues. The CDR3 nucleotides are TGTGCCAGTAGCCGGATGGACAGGGACAATCAGCCCCAGCATTTT. Translating it yields CASSRMDRDNQPQHF.